What follows is one TCR beta chain and its context. What it binds is not known. Profiled with immunoSEQ multiplex PCR; TCRdb holds only in-frame clones, not every one. The sample yields under 15,000 clones, 85% to 90% seen once. As to time point: cycle 4 day 1 (C4D1), after five to seven weeks of nivolumab. With no exception, relapse followed autologous stem cell transplantation in all patients, and brentuximab vedotin exposure varied. With magnetic negative selection, CD4+ T cells were purified from PBMCs that had been thawed. This entry belongs to a study of PD-1 blockade in classical Hodgkin lymphoma. Study findings and constraints: CD4+ TCR diversity, unlike CD8+, climbed significantly by C4D1. Differences between repertoires have undefined causes, possibly disease activity or prior therapy.

Germline loops: CDR1 SGHNT, CDR2 YYREEE (reference sequence). The CDR3 extends over 11 amino acids. With 2 bases removed from V and 10 bases from J, the gap between germline ends came to 7 bases. V is TRBV5-4 and J is TRBJ2-4, with no clear D. This TCR was recovered from a human donor with classical Hodgkin lymphoma. Sequencing was performed on CD4+ T cells from blood, taken before the fourth cycle of nivolumab. In DNA form, the CDR3 reads TGTGCCAGCAGCTTCTTAGGTATTCAGTACTTC. Protein product: CASSFLGIQYF.